Each of the 11 T cell receptor beta chains below was sequenced from the same sample in a study of shared clonotypes between healthy human individuals (dated by TCRdb to 2020 to 2022). Library creation used the immunoSEQ multiplex PCR assay. What TCRdb holds here is the immuneACCESS table cut down to in-frame rearrangements. Part of the clones is not present; checked against another copy, under half of the missing clones reflect an unresolved V gene, and the others are unexplained. The sample data list more than 400,000 clones, and 90% to 96% of these were observed just once. The ten largest clones capture approximately 0.062% of the sample. Sequences were obtained from naive CD4+ T cells sorted from blood. This specimen's cell subset or site label, interpreted: CD45RA+ positively selected. The receptors stem from a woman between 25 and 40 years old in good health.

This sequence joins TRBV28 and TRBJ1-1; TRBD1 aligns across 12 bases. Germline V CDR1 and CDR2: MDHEN, SYDVKM. The V segment lost 6 bases and the J segment 10 bases; nucleotides outside the gene matches: 6. CDR3 size: 13 residues. CDR3 nucleotide sequence: TGTGCCAGCAGGGGACAGGGGGCGAGAGGAGCTTTCTTT. Amino acids: CASRGQGARGAFF.

The V gene is TRBV15, the J gene TRBJ2-1, with 8 bases fitting TRBD2. This CDR3 is 17 amino acids long. Trimming took 3 bases from V and 6 from J; bases not matched to a gene: 13. The V gene's germline CDR1 is LNHNV and CDR2 YYDKDF (reference sequence). The CDR3 sequence: CATSSVNRTSTFNEQFF. CDR3 nucleotide sequence: TGTGCCACCAGCAGTGTAAATAGGACTAGCACCTTCAATGAGCAGTTCTTC.

The CDR3 sequence is CASSVALASYNEQFF. The DNA for the CDR3 is TGTGCCAGCAGCGTAGCCCTAGCCTCCTACAATGAGCAGTTCTTC. This chain links TRBV9 with TRBJ2-1; D is possibly TRBD2 (5 bases). V was trimmed by 0 bases and J by 0 bases, leaving 7 bases between them. The CDR3 consists of 15 residues. Germline V gene data show CDR1 as SGDLS and CDR2 as YYNGEE.

The chain has TRBV7-8 and TRBJ1-1; 7 bases line up with TRBD1. The CDR3 contains 13 residues. Losses at the gene ends were 5 bases for V and 5 bases for J; bases not matched to a gene: 5. Germline CDR1 SGHVS, CDR2 FQNEAQ. The CDR3 reads CASSPDRDTEAFF. CDR3 DNA sequence: TGTGCCAGCAGCCCTGACAGGGATACTGAAGCTTTCTTT.

This sequence joins TRBV7-2 and TRBJ1-1; tentatively, D is TRBD1 (5 bases). Germline values: CDR1 SGHTA, CDR2 FQGNSA. V lost 5 bases, J lost 1 base, and 11 bases lay in between. The CDR3 contains 14 residues. The CDR3 region has the DNA TGTGCCAGCAGCCCCGGGACGTCGAACACTGAAGCTTTCTTT. Its protein product is CASSPGTSNTEAFF.

This clone has just one count. The V call is TRBV11-2, the J call TRBJ1-3, with D unresolved. The germline CDR1 and CDR2 sequences are SGHAT and FQNNGV. The CDR3 spans 14 residues. V was cut by 2 bases and J by 0 bases, with 5 bases left in between. Here the CDR3 DNA reads TGTGCCAGCAGCTTAAAAATCTCTGGAAACACCATATATTTT. Protein product: CASSLKISGNTIYF.

The chain joins TRBV9 to TRBJ2-3; D is undetermined. There are 14 residues in the CDR3. Germline V gene lookup returns CDR1 SGDLS and CDR2 YYNGEE. Trimming shortened V by 3 bases and J by 2 bases, and 10 bases separated the two germline ends. CDR3 DNA: TGTGCCAGCAGCGGCTTTGTGGACACAGATACGCAGTATTTT. This encodes CASSGFVDTDTQYF. Full variable domain (outside the CDR3, taken from reference TRBV9 and TRBJ2-3): DSGVTQTPKHLITATGQRVTLRCSPRSGDLSVYWYQQSLDQGLQFLIQYYNGEERAKGNILERFSAQQFPDLHSELNLSSLELGDSALYFCASSGFVDTDTQYFGPGTRLTVL.

The chain is built from TRBV4-1 and TRBJ2-1; D not certain. V shed 2 bases and J shed 10 bases, with 15 bases lying between them. CDR1 and CDR2 (germline): MGHRA, YSYEKL. CDR3 size: 14 residues. CDR3 nucleotide sequence: TGCGCCAGCAGCCAACCCCTGAAACAGAAGGAGCAGTTCTTC. Residues: CASSQPLKQKEQFF.

The chain uses TRBV2 and TRBJ2-7; 9 positions match TRBD1. CDR1 SNHLY and CDR2 FYNNEI come from the germline V gene. V was clipped by 6 bases and J by 1 base; unmatched bases: 7. The CDR3 loop spans 15 amino acids. CDR3 sequence reads: CASRPTGGRSYEQYF. CDR3 DNA sequence: TGTGCCAGCAGGCCTACAGGGGGCCGATCCTACGAGCAGTACTTC.

A single count supports this clone. The chain combines TRBV7-3 with TRBJ2-2, with D unclear. The germline V and J ends were trimmed by 2 bases and 3 bases, with 7 bases remaining between them. In germline, CDR1 is SGHTA, CDR2 FQGTGA. CDR3 size: 14 residues. The CDR3 reads CASSLFGDTGELFF. The CDR3 bases are TGTGCCAGCAGCTTATTTGGAGACACCGGGGAGCTGTTTTTT. The full variable domain, completed using reference TRBV7-3 and TRBJ2-2, is GAGVSQTPSNKVTEKGKYVELRCDPISGHTALYWYRQSLGQGPEFLIYFQGTGAADDSGLPNDRFFAVRPEGSVSTLKIQRTERGDSAVYLCASSLFGDTGELFFGEGSRLTVL.

This clone was observed once. The V gene is TRBV2, the J gene TRBJ2-3; TRBD2 matches 8 bases. Germline V gene sequence: CDR1 SNHLY, CDR2 FYNNEI. Trimming removed 6 bases from V and 3 bases from J; junction bases left unmatched: 14. The CDR3 runs 17 residues. The CDR3 DNA sequence: TGTGCCAGCAGCGCAAGCGGGGGCAAACTGGGGACAGATACGCAGTATTTT. Its translation is CASSASGGKLGTDTQYF.